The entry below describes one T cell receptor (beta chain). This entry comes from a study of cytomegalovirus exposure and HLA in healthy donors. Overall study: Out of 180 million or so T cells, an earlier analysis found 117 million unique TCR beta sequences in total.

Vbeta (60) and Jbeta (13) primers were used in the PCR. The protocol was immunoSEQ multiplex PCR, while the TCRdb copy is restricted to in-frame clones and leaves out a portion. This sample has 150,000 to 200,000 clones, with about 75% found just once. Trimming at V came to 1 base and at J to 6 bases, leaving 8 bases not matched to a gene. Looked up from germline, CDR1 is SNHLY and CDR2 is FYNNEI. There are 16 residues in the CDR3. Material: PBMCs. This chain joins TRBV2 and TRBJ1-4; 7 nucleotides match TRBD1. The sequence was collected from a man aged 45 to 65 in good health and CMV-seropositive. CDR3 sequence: CASSEESGRGYEKLFF. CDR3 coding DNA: TGTGCCAGCAGTGAAGAGTCGGGCAGGGGGTATGAAAAACTGTTTTTT.